Here is one TCR beta chain with its context. Its antigen is not known. This may stem from a read error, because a much larger clone lies one nucleotide away. The data stem from a study of molecular identifiers for immune sequencing clone quantification. Previously described methods and listed TCR primers were used for bulk TCR libraries. Via MiXCR, TCRdb re-called the PCR reads, giving one row per CDR3 protein. This repertoire shows over 600,000 distinct CDR3 sequences, less than 20% found once; its top ten account for roughly 0.85%. The study, taken as a whole, reports: Clonotypes surpassing 20 RNA copies contained over 98% of effector molecules, versus under 1% in naive cells. Barcode-sharing identical TCR molecules could underestimate highly expanded clone sizes.

Naive CD8 T cells underwent sorting with the CD8+CD4-CCR7+CD45RA+ definition. Germline V gene sequence: CDR1 SGDLS, CDR2 YYNGEE. The CDR3 runs to 17 residues. The chain recombines TRBV9 with TRBJ2-7, with a possible D match to TRBD2 (5 bases). Material: naive CD8+ T cells from blood, with Jurkat cell RNA spiked in. Subset of the sample: FACS-sorted CD8+CD4-CCR7+CD45RA+ naive T cells. This clonotype originated in a human donor in good health. Some libraries in this study had Jurkat cell RNA spiked in. The CDR3 DNA follows: TGTGCCAGCAGCCCAGAAACGGGGTCGGACCCCTCCTACGAGCAGCACTTC. Its translation: CASSPETGSDPSYEQHF.